This T cell receptor beta chain was captured by sequencing in a study of PD-L1 blockade in urothelial cancer. Overall study context: Males with bladder-origin urothelial cancer made up twenty-five of 29 patients.

Time point described: pretreatment peripheral blood. Germline V gives CDR1 SEHNR, CDR2 FQNEAQ (reference sequence). This CDR3 region has 13 residues. Trimming at V came to 5 bases and at J to 6 bases, leaving 6 bases not matched to a gene. This clone was seen only once. Measured with immunoSEQ multiplex PCR; TCRdb has only the in-frame clones, and not every one. The sample has fewer than 95,000 clones; 65% to 85% are singletons. The chain joins TRBV7-9 to TRBJ2-5; 7 positions agree with TRBD2. The source material was PBMCs, sampled around atezolizumab (anti-PD-L1) treatment. This receptor was identified in a man between 60 and 70 years old with urothelial cancer. The CDR3 spells CASSPGLEQTQYF. The CDR3 DNA reads TGTGCCAGCAGCCCCGGACTAGAACAGACCCAGTACTTC. The variable domain in full, completed from reference TRBV7-9 and TRBJ2-5, reads DTGVSQNPRHKITKRGQNVTFRCDPISEHNRLYWYRQTLGQGPEFLTYFQNEAQLEKSRLLSDRFSAERPKGSFSTLEIQRTEQGDSAMYLCASSPGLEQTQYFGPGTRLLVL.